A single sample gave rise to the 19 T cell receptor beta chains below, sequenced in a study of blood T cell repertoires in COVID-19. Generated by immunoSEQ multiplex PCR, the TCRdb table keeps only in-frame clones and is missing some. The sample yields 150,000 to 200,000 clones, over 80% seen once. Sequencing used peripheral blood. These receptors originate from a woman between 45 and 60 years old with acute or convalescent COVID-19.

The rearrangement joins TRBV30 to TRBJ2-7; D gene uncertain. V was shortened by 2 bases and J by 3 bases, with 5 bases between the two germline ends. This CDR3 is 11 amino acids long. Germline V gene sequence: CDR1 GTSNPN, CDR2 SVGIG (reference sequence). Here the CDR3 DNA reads TGTGCCTGGAGTACGAGCTACGAGCAGTACTTC. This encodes CAWSTSYEQYF.

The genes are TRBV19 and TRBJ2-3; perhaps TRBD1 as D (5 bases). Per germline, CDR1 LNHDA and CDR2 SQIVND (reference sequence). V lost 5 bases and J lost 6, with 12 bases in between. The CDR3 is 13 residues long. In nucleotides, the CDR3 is TGTGCCAGTAGTCCAGGGTACCAGGATACGCAGTATTTT. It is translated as CASSPGYQDTQYF.

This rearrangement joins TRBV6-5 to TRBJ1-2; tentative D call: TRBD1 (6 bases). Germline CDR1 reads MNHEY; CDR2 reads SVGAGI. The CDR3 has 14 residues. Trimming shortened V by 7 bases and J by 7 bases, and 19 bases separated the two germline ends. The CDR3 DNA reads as TGTGCCAGCACCCTCATCGCAGGGGCGGGTGGCTACACCTTC. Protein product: CASTLIAGAGGYTF.

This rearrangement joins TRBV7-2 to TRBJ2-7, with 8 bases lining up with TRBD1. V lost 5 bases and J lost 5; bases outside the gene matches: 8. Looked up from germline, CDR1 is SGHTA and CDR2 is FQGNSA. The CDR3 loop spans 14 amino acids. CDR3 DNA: TGTGCCAGCAGCCTAAAAGGACAGGGCCACGAGCAGTACTTC. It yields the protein CASSLKGQGHEQYF.

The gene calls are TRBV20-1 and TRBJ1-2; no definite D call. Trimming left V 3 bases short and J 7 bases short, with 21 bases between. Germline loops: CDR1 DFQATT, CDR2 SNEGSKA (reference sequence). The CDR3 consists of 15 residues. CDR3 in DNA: TGCAGTGCTAGTGCAGCCCCGGGGATGGTCGGTGGCTACACCTTC. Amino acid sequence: CSASAAPGMVGGYTF.

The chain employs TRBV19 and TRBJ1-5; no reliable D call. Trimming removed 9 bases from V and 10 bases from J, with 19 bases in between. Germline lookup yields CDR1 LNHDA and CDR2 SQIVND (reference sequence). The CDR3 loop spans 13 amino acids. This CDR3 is CASRGSGIPPQHF. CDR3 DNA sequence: TGTGCCAGCCGAGGATCGGGTATACCTCCCCAGCATTTT. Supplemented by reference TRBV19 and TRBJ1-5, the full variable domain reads DGGITQSPKYLFRKEGQNVTLSCEQNLNHDAMYWYRQDPGQGLRLIYYSQIVNDFQKGDIAEGYSVSREKKESFPLTVTSAQKNPTAFYLCASRGSGIPPQHFGDGTRLSIL.

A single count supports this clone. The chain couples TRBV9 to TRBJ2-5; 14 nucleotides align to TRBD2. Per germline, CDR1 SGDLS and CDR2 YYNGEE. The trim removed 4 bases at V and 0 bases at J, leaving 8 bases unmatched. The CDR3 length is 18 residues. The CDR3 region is CASSRGTSGSPDQETQYF. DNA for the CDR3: TGTGCCAGCAGCCGCGGGACTAGCGGGAGTCCCGACCAAGAGACCCAGTACTTC.

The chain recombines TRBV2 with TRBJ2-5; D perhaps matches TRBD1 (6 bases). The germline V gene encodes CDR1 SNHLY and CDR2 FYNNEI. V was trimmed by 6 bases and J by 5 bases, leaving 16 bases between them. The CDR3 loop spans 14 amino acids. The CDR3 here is CASSEFTGWETQYF. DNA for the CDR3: TGTGCCAGCAGCGAATTCACAGGGTGGGAGACCCAGTACTTC.

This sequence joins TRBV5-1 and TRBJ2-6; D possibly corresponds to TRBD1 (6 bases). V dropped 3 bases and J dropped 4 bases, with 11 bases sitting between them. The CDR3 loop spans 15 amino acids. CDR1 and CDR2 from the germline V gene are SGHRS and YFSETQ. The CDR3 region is CASSSQGSGANVLTF. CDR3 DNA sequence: TGCGCCAGCAGCTCCCAGGGGTCGGGGGCCAACGTCCTGACTTTC.

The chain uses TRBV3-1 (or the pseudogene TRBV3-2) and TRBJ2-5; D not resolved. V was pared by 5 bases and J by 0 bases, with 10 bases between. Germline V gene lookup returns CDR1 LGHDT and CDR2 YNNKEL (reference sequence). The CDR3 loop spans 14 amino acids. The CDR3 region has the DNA TGTGCCAGCAGCGCCCCGAGCCACCAAGAGACCCAGTACTTC. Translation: CASSAPSHQETQYF.

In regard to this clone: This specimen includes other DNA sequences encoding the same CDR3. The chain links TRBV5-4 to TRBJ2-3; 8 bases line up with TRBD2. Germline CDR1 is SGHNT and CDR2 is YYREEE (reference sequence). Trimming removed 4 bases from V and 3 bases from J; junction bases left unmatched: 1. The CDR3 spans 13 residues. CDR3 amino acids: CASSPGGTDTQYF. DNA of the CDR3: TGTGCCAGCAGCCCGGGGGGGACAGATACGCAGTATTTT.

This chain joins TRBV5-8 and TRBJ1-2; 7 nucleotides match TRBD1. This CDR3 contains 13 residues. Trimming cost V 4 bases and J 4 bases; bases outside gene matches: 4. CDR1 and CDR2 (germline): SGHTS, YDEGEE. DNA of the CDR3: TGTGCCAGCAGCCTACACAGGGGCTATGGCTACACCTTC. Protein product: CASSLHRGYGYTF.

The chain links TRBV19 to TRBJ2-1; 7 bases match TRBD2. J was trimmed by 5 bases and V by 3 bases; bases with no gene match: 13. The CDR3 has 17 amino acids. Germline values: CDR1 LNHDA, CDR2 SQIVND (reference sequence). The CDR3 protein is CASSITRGASGDNEQFF. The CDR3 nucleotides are TGTGCCAGTAGTATCACGCGGGGTGCTAGCGGAGACAATGAGCAGTTCTTC.

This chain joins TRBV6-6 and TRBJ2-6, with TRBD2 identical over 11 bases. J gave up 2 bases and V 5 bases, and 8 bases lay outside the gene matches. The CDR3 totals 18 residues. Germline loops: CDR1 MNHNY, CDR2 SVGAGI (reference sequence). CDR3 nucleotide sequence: TGTGCCAGCAGTCCCTACTTAGCGGGGGGGCCTGGGGCCAACGTCCTGACTTTC. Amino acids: CASSPYLAGGPGANVLTF.

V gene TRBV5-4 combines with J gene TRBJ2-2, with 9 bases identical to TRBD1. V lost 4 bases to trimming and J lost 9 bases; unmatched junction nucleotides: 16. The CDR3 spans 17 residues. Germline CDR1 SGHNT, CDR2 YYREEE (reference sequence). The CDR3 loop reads CASSATPRDRVHRELFF. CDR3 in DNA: TGTGCCAGCAGCGCAACACCGCGGGACAGGGTTCACCGGGAGCTGTTTTTT.

In DNA, the CDR3 is TGTGCCAGCAGCTTTCGGGGGGGGCCACAAGAGACCCAGTACTTC. It specifies CASSFRGGPQETQYF. The genes are TRBV7-2 and TRBJ2-5, with 8 positions matching TRBD2. V dropped 3 bases and J dropped 2; count of bases not matched to a gene: 5. CDR3 length equals 15 residues. The germline V gene has CDR1 SGHTA and CDR2 FQGNSA.

The CDR3, as DNA: TGTGCCAGCAGCTGGGGACTAGCGGGAGGCTCGAGAACAGATACGCAGTATTTT. This gives the protein CASSWGLAGGSRTDTQYF. The chain has TRBV7-2 and TRBJ2-3; 15 nucleotides line up with TRBD2. The V segment lost 4 bases and the J segment 3 bases; nucleotides outside the gene matches: 8. In germline, CDR1 is SGHTA, CDR2 FQGNSA. The CDR3 is 18 amino acids.

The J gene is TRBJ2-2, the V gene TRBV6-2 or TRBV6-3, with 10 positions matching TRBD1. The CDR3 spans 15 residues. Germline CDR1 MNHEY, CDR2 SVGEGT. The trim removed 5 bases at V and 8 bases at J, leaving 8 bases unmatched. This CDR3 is CASSTTGGVLGELFF. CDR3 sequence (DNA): TGTGCCAGCAGTACGACAGGGGGCGTGTTGGGGGAGCTGTTTTTT.

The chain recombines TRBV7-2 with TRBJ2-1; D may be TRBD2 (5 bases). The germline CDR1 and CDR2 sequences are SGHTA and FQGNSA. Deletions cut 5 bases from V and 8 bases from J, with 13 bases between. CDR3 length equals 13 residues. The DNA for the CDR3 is TGTGCCAGCAGCGCCTCGACTATGTATGAGCAGTTCTTC. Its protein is CASSASTMYEQFF.